The 27 T cell receptor beta chains reported below all come from one sample, sequenced in a study of cytomegalovirus exposure and HLA in healthy donors. PCR amplification relied on 60 Vbeta primers (plus 13 Jbeta primers). The assay was immunoSEQ multiplex PCR, and TCRdb's table has in-frame clones only and misses some. The sample yields approximately 75,000 clones, 80% seen once. Sequencing input: PBMCs. These receptors originate from a male donor in good health and CMV-seronegative.

The genes are TRBV14 and TRBJ2-1; 7 bases map to TRBD1. The CDR3 consists of 16 residues. The trim removed 2 bases at V and 7 bases at J, leaving 11 bases unmatched. Germline V gene lookup returns CDR1 SGHDN and CDR2 FVKESK. The CDR3 region has the DNA TGTGCCAGCAGCCAATATGAGGGGGCGCGGAATAATGAGCAGTTCTTC. Amino acid sequence: CASSQYEGARNNEQFF. Supplemented by reference TRBV14 and TRBJ2-1, the full variable domain reads EAGVTQFPSHSVIEKGQTVTLRCDPISGHDNLYWYRRVMGKEIKFLLHFVKESKQDESGMPNNRFLAERTGGTYSTLKVQPAELEDSGVYFCASSQYEGARNNEQFFGPGTRLTVL.

The chain has TRBV27 and TRBJ2-5, with D possibly matching TRBD1 (6 bases). The germline V and J ends were trimmed by 5 bases and 5 bases, with 15 bases remaining between them. The germline CDR1 and CDR2 sequences are MNHEY and SMNVEV (reference sequence). CDR3 length: 14 amino acids. DNA for the CDR3: TGTGCCAGCAGTCAGGGGAGACGTGGGGAGACCCAGTACTTC. Translated: CASSQGRRGETQYF.

Only one count was recorded for this clone. The V and J genes are TRBV14 and TRBJ1-2, with 11 positions matching TRBD1. After removal of 3 bases from V and 6 bases from J, the junction contained 12 bases not matched to a gene. CDR1 and CDR2 from the germline V gene are SGHDN and FVKESK. The CDR3 sequence is 17 residues long. Written as DNA, the CDR3 is TGTGCCAGCAGCCACCTCTGGACAGGGGGCGGGATGGATGGCTACACCTTC. This codes for CASSHLWTGGGMDGYTF.

The J gene is TRBJ2-1, the V gene TRBV20-1; unclear D gene. The CDR3 covers 11 residues. Germline CDR1 reads DFQATT; CDR2 reads SNEGSKA (reference sequence). V was clipped by 1 base and J by 7 bases, with 5 bases between them. The CDR3 protein is CSARALNEQFF. As DNA, the CDR3 is TGCAGTGCTAGAGCATTGAATGAGCAGTTCTTC.

The genes are TRBV10-3 and TRBJ1-2; D is unresolved. The CDR3 totals 14 residues. Between the trimmed V and J ends, which lost 8 bases and 6 bases, there was a span of 19 bases. The V gene's germline CDR1 is ENHRY and CDR2 SYGVKD. The CDR3 DNA sequence: TGTGCCATCCAGCGGGGTAGGCCACCGCATGGCTACACCTTC. This encodes CAIQRGRPPHGYTF.

This chain connects TRBV19 to TRBJ2-7; a possible D gene is TRBD2 (5 bases). The V gene's germline CDR1 is LNHDA and CDR2 SQIVND (reference sequence). The CDR3 extends over 15 amino acids. Trimming removed 8 bases at V and 0 bases at J, with 17 bases between. The CDR3 protein is CASSETAASSYEQYF. DNA for the CDR3: TGTGCCAGTTCAGAAACAGCGGCGAGCTCCTACGAGCAGTACTTC.

The J gene is TRBJ1-2, the V gene TRBV28, with D unclear. The CDR3 is made up of 11 amino acids. V gave up 7 bases and J gave up 4 bases, with 7 bases separating them. Per germline, CDR1 MDHEN and CDR2 SYDVKM. This CDR3 reads CASNQAYGYTF. The DNA for the CDR3 is TGTGCCAGCAATCAGGCCTATGGCTACACCTTC.

The V call is TRBV7-9, the J call TRBJ1-3; the match to TRBD1 covers 7 bases. Unmatched junction bases numbered 4, after V lost 1 base and J lost 7 bases. Germline V CDR1 and CDR2: SEHNR, FQNEAQ (reference sequence). The CDR3 totals 14 residues. The CDR3 sequence is CASSLVGTDNTIYF. The CDR3 nucleotides are TGTGCCAGCAGCTTAGTGGGGACAGACAACACCATATATTTT.

This rearrangement joins TRBV9 to TRBJ1-1, with TRBD1 matching 8 bases. Germline loops: CDR1 SGDLS, CDR2 YYNGEE. This CDR3 contains 15 residues. V lost 3 bases to trimming and J lost 1 base; unmatched junction nucleotides: 5. In nucleotides, the CDR3 is TGTGCCAGCAGCGCAAAACAGGGGGGGAACACTGAAGCTTTCTTT. As protein: CASSAKQGGNTEAFF.

This sequence joins TRBV27 and TRBJ2-1; the D gene is possibly TRBD1 (5 bases). Germline-derived CDR1 and CDR2 are MNHEY and SMNVEV (reference sequence). CDR3 length: 14 residues. V shed 2 bases and J shed 3 bases, with 8 bases lying between them. In DNA, the CDR3 is TGTGCCAGCAGTTTAGCAAGGGGCTACAATGAGCAGTTCTTC. Its protein is CASSLARGYNEQFF.

This chain uses TRBV6-5 with TRBJ2-7; 9 bases line up with TRBD2. CDR1 and CDR2 (germline): MNHEY, SVGAGI. The CDR3 is made up of 16 amino acids. V dropped 2 bases and J dropped 11; count of bases not matched to a gene: 16. As DNA, the CDR3 is TGTGCCAGCAGTTACGGGGCGCGAGCGGGAGGTTCGTTGGAGTACTTC. Residues: CASSYGARAGGSLEYF.

The chain combines TRBV28 with TRBJ2-3; D gene unclear. CDR3 length equals 15 residues. From germline, CDR1 is MDHEN and CDR2 SYDVKM. V was shortened by 4 bases and J by 6 bases, with 17 bases between the two germline ends. CDR3 sequence reads: CASSSPAITEDTQYF. DNA of the CDR3: TGTGCCAGCAGTTCACCGGCCATTACAGAGGATACGCAGTATTTT.

The chain joins TRBV7-9 to TRBJ2-5; 12 nucleotides align to TRBD2. The J call could be wrong; TRBJ2-7 is a better fit for the DNA end. CDR1 and CDR2 (germline): SEHNR, FQNEAQ (reference sequence). This CDR3 is built from 17 residues. The CDR3 DNA reads TGTGCCAGCAGCTTATTTCGACTAGCGGGAGTTTTGGGCGAGCAGTACTTC. Protein: CASSLFRLAGVLGEQYF.

This chain links TRBV12-5 with TRBJ1-1, with D tentatively TRBD1 (6 bases). The CDR3 consists of 14 residues. The germline CDR1 and CDR2 sequences are LGHNT and FRNRAP. V gave up 1 base and J gave up 2 bases, with 8 bases separating them. The CDR3 DNA is TGTGCTAGTGGTTTGGGAGGGGGAAACACTGAAGCTTTCTTT. Its translation is CASGLGGGNTEAFF.

The sample holds one count of this clone. The chain links TRBV11-2 to TRBJ1-1; 8 bases are a match to TRBD1. CDR3 size: 15 residues. CDR1 is SGHAT and CDR2 is FQNNGV in the germline V gene. V shed 6 bases and J 1 base; nucleotides not matched to a gene: 7. This CDR3 is CASRLLDRENTEAFF. CDR3 DNA: TGTGCCAGCAGGTTACTGGACAGGGAGAACACTGAAGCTTTCTTT.

The chain employs TRBV10-3 and TRBJ2-2, with 7 bases aligning to TRBD2. CDR1 is ENHRY, CDR2 SYGVKD, per germline. The CDR3 loop spans 14 amino acids. V was pared by 8 bases and J by 4 bases, with 7 bases of the junction left unmatched. The DNA for the CDR3 is TGTGCCATCGGGACTACATTGAGCACCGGGGAGCTGTTTTTT. Residues: CAIGTTLSTGELFF.

This sequence joins TRBV27 and TRBJ1-5; a possible D gene is TRBD1 (5 bases). The germline gives CDR1 MNHEY, CDR2 SMNVEV (reference sequence). This CDR3 has 16 amino acids. V lost 8 bases, J lost 1 base, and 18 bases lay in between. The CDR3 nucleotides are TGTGCCAGCGGACGAAACGGGGGAGTGAGCAATCAGCCCCAGCATTTT. This codes for CASGRNGGVSNQPQHF.

V and J are TRBV10-3 and TRBJ1-2, with 10 bases that match TRBD1. The CDR3 consists of 17 residues. V was pared by 7 bases and J by 2 bases, with 13 bases of the junction left unmatched. Germline values: CDR1 ENHRY, CDR2 SYGVKD. Here the CDR3 reads CAITSMGTGDPNYGYTF. The CDR3 bases are TGTGCCATCACGAGCATGGGGACAGGGGATCCAAACTATGGCTACACCTTC.

The chain carries TRBV25-1 and TRBJ1-4; D uncertain. The CDR3 sequence is 13 residues long. The V end was cut by 1 base, the J end by 7 bases, with 7 bases between. CDR1 is MGHDK, CDR2 SYGVNS, per germline. CDR3 in amino acids: CASSEFPTEKLFF. The DNA of the CDR3 is TGTGCCAGCAGTGAATTCCCTACTGAAAAACTGTTTTTT.

The J gene is TRBJ2-6, the V gene TRBV28; 9 nucleotides agree with TRBD1. The CDR3 has 19 amino acids. V dropped 6 bases and J dropped 4; count of bases not matched to a gene: 16. CDR1 is MDHEN, CDR2 SYDVKM, per germline. The CDR3 DNA reads TGTGCCAGCAGGGGGACAGGGCTGGTTTACTCTGGGGGGGCCAACGTCCTGACTTTC. Translated, it gives CASRGTGLVYSGGANVLTF.

The chain links TRBV23-1 to TRBJ2-1, with a tentative D call TRBD2 (6 bases). TRBV23-1 is an ORF for which the function is uncertain. The CDR3 consists of 19 residues. Between the trimmed V and J ends, which lost 6 bases and 0 bases, there was a span of 24 bases. The CDR3 DNA reads TGCGCCAGCAGACCATTTGGGACTTCTACTACCTGCTCCTACAATGAGCAGTTCTTC. Translation: CASRPFGTSTTCSYNEQFF.

The V gene is TRBV27, the J gene TRBJ2-3; 9 nucleotides match TRBD2. Germline CDR1 reads MNHEY; CDR2 reads SMNVEV (reference sequence). V gave up 3 bases and J gave up 1 base; unmatched junction bases: 2. The CDR3 contains 15 residues. CDR3 nucleotides: TGTGCCAGCAGTTTTAAGCGGGAGGGCACAGATACGCAGTATTTT. Translation gives CASSFKREGTDTQYF.

This clone was seen only once. The chain has TRBV7-8 and TRBJ2-5, with 7 bases matching TRBD1. The CDR3 extends over 14 amino acids. Per germline, CDR1 SGHVS and CDR2 FQNEAQ. J gave up 1 base and V 4 bases, and 3 bases lay outside the gene matches. Written as DNA, the CDR3 is TGTGCCAGCAGCTCGGGGACAGCCCAAGAGACCCAGTACTTC. The encoded protein is CASSSGTAQETQYF.

This sequence joins TRBV6-5 and TRBJ2-3; D perhaps matches TRBD2 (6 bases). CDR3 length equals 14 residues. From germline, CDR1 is MNHEY and CDR2 SVGAGI. The V gene lost 6 bases and the J gene lost 6 bases, with 16 bases spanning the gap. CDR3 in DNA: TGTGCCAGCAGCTCCGGGACTGAATCCGATACGCAGTATTTT. Translated, it gives CASSSGTESDTQYF.

The chain recombines TRBV15 with TRBJ1-4; tentative D call: TRBD1 (6 bases). The germline CDR1 and CDR2 sequences are LNHNV and YYDKDF (reference sequence). Trimming took 5 bases from V and 2 from J, leaving 12 bases between them. The CDR3 runs to 15 residues. For the CDR3, the DNA is TGTGCCACCAGCTCTCATAGGGGGACTAATGAAAAACTGTTTTTT. Its translation is CATSSHRGTNEKLFF.

The chain joins TRBV5-4 to TRBJ2-5; 9 nucleotides agree with TRBD1. CDR1 is SGHNT, CDR2 YYREEE, per germline (reference sequence). The length of the CDR3 is 14 residues. The trim removed 5 bases at V and 1 base at J, leaving 3 bases unmatched. The CDR3 DNA reads as TGTGCCAGCAGAAAGGACAGGGGCCAAGAGACCCAGTACTTC. Protein: CASRKDRGQETQYF.

The chain combines TRBV4-3 with TRBJ1-1; TRBD1 agrees at 7 bases. The CDR3 loop spans 14 amino acids. V lost 6 bases, J lost 0 bases, and 4 bases stayed unmatched. Germline values: CDR1 LGHNA, CDR2 YSLEER. CDR3 DNA: TGCGCCAGCAGGCCCGGGACAGTGAACACTGAAGCTTTCTTT. Protein product: CASRPGTVNTEAFF.